Below are 21 T cell receptor beta chains sequenced from a single sample in a study of T-cell reconstitution after alpha-beta-depleted transplantation in children. Unique molecular identifiers were incorporated into the prepared TCRbeta library. TCRdb called the PCR reads again in MiXCR, with one record for every CDR3 protein. The sample has approximately 210,000 distinct CDR3 sequences, over 15% seen once. The source material was PBMCs, mostly from graft donor cells, sampled 360 days after TCRalphabeta/CD19-depleted stem cell transplant. Every receptor here comes from a male patient aged 2-15 years who had a stem cell transplant for acute lymphoblastic leukemia, so the T cells may come from the graft donor.

This clonotype was found many times. The CDR3 nucleotides read TGTGCCAGCAGCGTAGTGGGTAGCGGAACTAGCACAGATACGCAGTATTTT. This encodes CASSVVGSGTSTDTQYF. The V and J genes are TRBV9 and TRBJ2-3; D may be TRBD2 (6 bases). The CDR3 has 17 amino acids. Trimming stripped 0 bases from V and 0 bases from J, with 14 bases between. Germline V lookup: CDR1 SGDLS, CDR2 YYNGEE.

This clonotype has more than one count but fewer than ten. J is TRBJ2-5 and V is TRBV6-2 or TRBV6-3; 8 bases map to TRBD2. Per germline, CDR1 MNHEY and CDR2 SVGEGT. The CDR3 runs to 14 residues. Germline trimming cut 2 bases from V and 10 bases from J; bases unmatched to any gene: 9. CDR3 sequence (DNA): TGTGCCAGCAGTTACACTGGACTAGCAGGCGTCCAGTACTTC. It translates to CASSYTGLAGVQYF.

This chain joins TRBV20-1 and TRBJ2-3; 10 nucleotides agree with TRBD2. The germline gives CDR1 DFQATT, CDR2 SNEGSKA (reference sequence). V was pared by 3 bases and J by 4 bases, with 13 bases of the junction left unmatched. This CDR3 has 17 residues. CDR3 sequence (DNA): TGCAGTGCTAGGGTGGCTAGCGGGGGAGATCCGCCAGATACGCAGTATTTT. Its protein is CSARVASGGDPPDTQYF.

V is TRBV4-2 and J is TRBJ2-1; TRBD2 matches 7 bases. Per germline, CDR1 LGHNA and CDR2 YNFKEQ. CDR3 size: 19 residues. The trim removed 4 bases at V and 3 bases at J, leaving 18 bases unmatched. The CDR3 sequence is CASSPSISGVAKFYNEQFF. DNA of the CDR3: TGTGCCAGCAGCCCATCTATCAGCGGGGTAGCAAAATTCTACAATGAGCAGTTCTTC.

This chain joins TRBV12-3 or TRBV12-4 and TRBJ2-7, with D uncertain. The V and J ends lost 4 bases and 7 bases respectively, with 14 bases between them. The CDR3 is 13 residues long. The CDR3 region is CASSSSKTGEQYF. The CDR3 bases are TGTGCCAGCAGTTCGTCAAAGACGGGTGAGCAGTACTTC.

This clonotype is categorized as medium-sized. The chain couples TRBV12-3 or TRBV12-4 to TRBJ1-1; possibly TRBD1 for D (5 bases). Trimming pared 6 bases from V and 3 bases from J, leaving 11 bases between. The CDR3 spans 13 residues. CDR3 sequence: CASSPLGDTEAFF. The CDR3 bases are TGTGCCAGCAGCCCCCTGGGGGACACTGAAGCTTTCTTT.

The chain couples TRBV20-1 to TRBJ2-2; TRBD2 is a possible D gene (6 bases). There are 15 residues in the CDR3. Germline loops: CDR1 DFQATT, CDR2 SNEGSKA (reference sequence). Trimming removed 6 bases from V and 1 base from J, with 15 bases in between. CDR3 sequence reads: CSAASGPVNTGELFF. Written as DNA, the CDR3 is TGCAGTGCCGCGAGCGGGCCTGTGAACACCGGGGAGCTGTTTTTT.

V is TRBV10-3 and J is TRBJ2-1; D ambiguous. This CDR3 is built from 15 residues. Trimming stripped 6 bases from V and 6 bases from J, with 18 bases between. The V gene's germline CDR1 is ENHRY and CDR2 SYGVKD. CDR3 DNA: TGTGCCATCAGCCTTCTGGAAAGGCGGCCCAATGAGCAGTTCTTC. Its translation: CAISLLERRPNEQFF.

V and J are TRBV5-1 and TRBJ2-4, with D possibly being TRBD2 (5 bases). In germline, CDR1 is SGHRS, CDR2 YFSETQ. This CDR3 is 13 amino acids long. The germline V and J ends were trimmed by 5 bases and 8 bases, with 14 bases remaining between them. The CDR3 coding sequence is TGCGCCAGCAGTGCGGAAGGGAGAGACATTCAGTACTTC. It encodes CASSAEGRDIQYF.

This clonotype was observed a few times. V is TRBV15 and J is TRBJ1-2; D is ambiguous. Germline CDR1 LNHNV, CDR2 YYDKDF (reference sequence). The CDR3 loop spans 15 amino acids. V was cut by 0 bases and J by 2 bases, with 10 bases left in between. CDR3 residues: CATSRDPGGNYGYTF. For the CDR3, the DNA is TGTGCCACCAGCAGAGATCCAGGCGGGAACTATGGCTACACCTTC. Based on the CDR3 plus reference TRBV15 and TRBJ1-2, the full variable domain is DAMVIQNPRYQVTQFGKPVTLSCSQTLNHNVMYWYQQKSSQAPKLLFHYYDKDFNNEADTPDNFQSRRPNTSFCFLDIRSPGLGDTAMYLCATSRDPGGNYGYTFGSGTRLTVV.

This clonotype was counted a single time. The CDR3 protein is CASSPLNEGGPYNEQFF. The CDR3 DNA reads as TGTGCCAGCTCACCACTTAACGAAGGGGGCCCCTACAATGAGCAGTTCTTC. The J gene is TRBJ2-1, the V gene TRBV18; TRBD1 matches at 7 bases. The V segment lost 1 base and the J segment 2 bases; nucleotides outside the gene matches: 8. CDR1 and CDR2 from the germline V gene are KGHSH and LQKENI. This CDR3 region has 17 residues.

In this sample, this clonotype turned up many times. The rearrangement links TRBV10-3 to TRBJ2-1; 10 bases are a match to TRBD2. The CDR3 has 17 amino acids. Germline V gene data show CDR1 as ENHRY and CDR2 as SYGVKD. The V and J ends lost 0 bases and 7 bases, in that order; junction bases with no gene match: 9. DNA for the CDR3: TGTGCCATCAGTGAGTCTGTTGCAGCGGGGGGGCCGAATGAGCAGTTCTTC. This gives the protein CAISESVAAGGPNEQFF.

This clonotype turned up a few times. The chain employs TRBV3-1 and TRBJ2-7; 8 nucleotides agree with TRBD1. The V and J ends lost 3 bases and 6 bases, in that order; junction bases with no gene match: 13. The CDR3 covers 16 residues. Germline lookup yields CDR1 LGHDT and CDR2 YNNKEL (reference sequence). The CDR3 bases are TGTGCCAGCAGCCACCTTGGTGGACAGGGTCGCGGCGAGCAGTACTTC. As protein: CASSHLGGQGRGEQYF.

The rearrangement joins TRBV5-1 to TRBJ2-6; D remains ambiguous. V shed 1 base and J shed 8 bases, with 19 bases lying between them. The CDR3 runs to 17 residues. From germline, CDR1 is SGHRS and CDR2 YFSETQ. The CDR3 region is CASSLKQQERAPNVLTF. In nucleotides, the CDR3 is TGCGCCAGCAGCTTGAAACAGCAGGAAAGGGCTCCCAACGTCCTGACTTTC.

The rearrangement uses TRBV24-1 and TRBJ1-1; weak D call: TRBD1 (5 bases). Trimming took 9 bases from V and 1 from J, leaving 11 bases between them. The germline V gene encodes CDR1 KGHDR and CDR2 SFDVKD. The CDR3 runs to 13 residues. The CDR3 DNA is TGTGCCACCGCTTCAGGGCGGAACACTGAAGCTTTCTTT. Translating it yields CATASGRNTEAFF.

The sample holds a few counts of this clonotype. The gene calls are TRBV30 and TRBJ2-2; perhaps TRBD1 as D (6 bases). Germline lookup yields CDR1 GTSNPN and CDR2 SVGIG (reference sequence). This CDR3 has 15 residues. Trimming removed 0 bases from V and 4 bases from J, with 12 bases in between. DNA of the CDR3: TGTGCCTGGAGTGTGGGGACACGCCTCACCGGGGAGCTGTTTTTT. Protein: CAWSVGTRLTGELFF.

This clonotype was counted between two and nine times. The rearrangement uses TRBV28 and TRBJ2-5, with 7 nucleotides matching TRBD1. CDR3 length equals 15 residues. Per the germline V gene, CDR1 is MDHEN and CDR2 is SYDVKM. V lost 4 bases, J lost 5 bases, and 10 bases stayed unmatched. For the CDR3, the DNA is TGTGCCAGCAGTTCCCCGGGACAGAGTTCCGAGACCCAGTACTTC. Encoded protein: CASSSPGQSSETQYF.

This clonotype appeared a few times. V gene TRBV10-3 combines with J gene TRBJ1-4; D is uncertain. V lost 3 bases, J lost 5 bases, and 13 bases lay in between. Looked up from germline, CDR1 is ENHRY and CDR2 is SYGVKD. This CDR3 is 15 amino acids long. The CDR3 protein is CAISERIPENEKLFF. The CDR3 coding sequence is TGTGCCATCAGTGAAAGAATCCCAGAAAATGAAAAACTGTTTTTT.

Only a few counts were recorded for this clonotype. The CDR3 protein is CSVEDRKNGELFF. The CDR3 DNA is TGCAGCGTTGAAGATCGAAAAAACGGGGAGCTGTTTTTT. The chain combines TRBV29-1 with TRBJ2-2; D gene uncertain. The V end was cut by 0 bases, the J end by 7 bases, with 9 bases between. This CDR3 has 13 amino acids. Germline V gene data show CDR1 as SQVTM and CDR2 as ANQGSEA.

This clonotype was seen repeatedly, ten times or more. The rearrangement links TRBV12-3 or TRBV12-4 to TRBJ2-7, with 10 positions matching TRBD1. J lost 0 bases, V lost 5 bases, and 4 bases had no gene match. The CDR3 is made up of 15 amino acids. The CDR3 spells CASSPGQGISYEQYF. The CDR3 coding sequence is TGTGCCAGCAGTCCGGGACAGGGGATCTCCTACGAGCAGTACTTC.

This clonotype has just a few counts. This chain connects TRBV5-1 to TRBJ1-2; the D is unclear. V dropped 3 bases and J dropped 2 bases, with 17 bases sitting between them. CDR1 and CDR2 (germline): SGHRS, YFSETQ. The CDR3 loop spans 16 amino acids. CDR3 region: CASSSYTIARNYGYTF. The CDR3 DNA is TGCGCCAGCAGCTCCTACACCATAGCGAGGAACTATGGCTACACCTTC.